A single sample gave rise to the 10 T cell receptor beta chains below, sequenced in a study of monozygotic twins with cystic fibrosis. TCRdb's copy holds only in-frame clones and misses some; the assay was immunoSEQ multiplex PCR. Of around 14,000 clones listed, approximately 98% are singletons. Sequenced: blood. These receptors were collected from a girl aged 2 to 9 with cystic fibrosis.

The V gene is TRBV7-6, the J gene TRBJ2-5; D gene uncertain. The CDR3 consists of 11 residues. Germline loops: CDR1 SGHVS, CDR2 FNYEAQ. Trimming removed 3 bases at V and 5 bases at J, with 4 bases between. This CDR3 is CASSFTETQYF. CDR3 DNA: TGTGCCAGCAGCTTTACCGAGACCCAGTACTTC.

The rearrangement links TRBV2 to TRBJ2-1; 11 nucleotides match TRBD2. J lost 3 bases, V lost 6 bases, and 7 bases had no gene match. Germline values: CDR1 SNHLY, CDR2 FYNNEI. The CDR3 spans 16 residues. The DNA of the CDR3 is TGTGCCAGCAGAGGACTAGCGGGCGCCAACTACAATGAGCAGTTCTTC. This translates into CASRGLAGANYNEQFF.

The chain carries TRBV7-9 and TRBJ2-7; D unclear. V was trimmed by 5 bases and J by 3 bases, leaving 26 bases between them. Germline V CDR1 and CDR2: SEHNR, FQNEAQ (reference sequence). This CDR3 region has 18 residues. In DNA, the CDR3 is TGTGCCAGCAGCCCCCCGGCGGTTTCTTATCCACCCGACTACGAGCAGTACTTC. Amino acids: CASSPPAVSYPPDYEQYF.

The chain has TRBV2 and TRBJ2-7; D gene unclear. The germline gives CDR1 SNHLY, CDR2 FYNNEI. Between the trimmed V and J ends, which lost 0 bases and 1 base, there was a span of 10 bases. CDR3 length: 15 residues. Written as DNA, the CDR3 is TGTGCCAGCAGTGAAGCGCAGGCTAGTTCCTACGAGCAGTACTTC. Amino acid sequence: CASSEAQASSYEQYF.

Here the CDR3 DNA reads TGTGCCAGCTCACCACCATCCAGGACTAGCGGCTCCTACGAGCAGTACTTC. It translates to CASSPPSRTSGSYEQYF. The rearrangement uses TRBV18 and TRBJ2-7, with TRBD2 matching over 10 bases. There are 17 residues in the CDR3. The germline V gene encodes CDR1 KGHSH and CDR2 LQKENI. With V trimmed by 0 bases and J by 0 bases, 5 bases remained unmatched.

The chain uses TRBV4-1 and TRBJ1-1; a possible D gene is TRBD1 (5 bases). Looked up from germline, CDR1 is MGHRA and CDR2 is YSYEKL. The CDR3 spans 12 residues. The V gene lost 5 bases and the J gene lost 7 bases, with 11 bases spanning the gap. The CDR3 DNA follows: TGCGCCAGCAGCGGGGTTGGGGGTGAAGCTTTCTTT. Encoded protein: CASSGVGGEAFF.

The gene calls are TRBV30 and TRBJ2-7, with a tentative D call TRBD2 (6 bases). Looked up from germline, CDR1 is GTSNPN and CDR2 is SVGIG (reference sequence). The CDR3 contains 14 residues. Trimming removed 3 bases at V and 7 bases at J, with 19 bases between. CDR3 nucleotide sequence: TGTGCCTGGAGCCATGGACAAATTGGGGGGGAGCAGTACTTC. This sequence encodes CAWSHGQIGGEQYF.

The V call is TRBV30, the J call TRBJ1-1; the D is unclear. CDR1 and CDR2 from the germline V gene are GTSNPN and SVGIG (reference sequence). The CDR3 sequence is 13 residues long. V gave up 0 bases and J gave up 4 bases, with 9 bases separating them. CDR3 DNA: TGTGCCTGGAGTGTAGTTGGGTCCACTGAAGCTTTCTTT. Protein: CAWSVVGSTEAFF.

This clone has a single count. The rearrangement uses TRBV7-9 and TRBJ1-2, with 9 bases matching TRBD1. CDR1 SEHNR and CDR2 FQNEAQ come from the germline V gene (reference sequence). The CDR3 spans 14 residues. V trimming: 4 bases; J trimming: 8 bases; junction bases outside the gene matches: 8. The CDR3 loop reads CASSSQGAHKGYTF. In nucleotides, the CDR3 is TGTGCCAGCAGCTCACAGGGGGCGCATAAAGGCTACACCTTC.

V usage is TRBV4-2 and J usage is TRBJ2-2; TRBD1 matches at 7 bases. Germline-derived CDR1 and CDR2 are LGHNA and YNFKEQ. The trim removed 6 bases at V and 0 bases at J, leaving 10 bases unmatched. The CDR3 runs to 17 residues. CDR3 region: CASRGTAGKTNTGELFF. In nucleotides, the CDR3 is TGTGCCAGCAGAGGGACAGCCGGAAAAACGAACACCGGGGAGCTGTTTTTT.